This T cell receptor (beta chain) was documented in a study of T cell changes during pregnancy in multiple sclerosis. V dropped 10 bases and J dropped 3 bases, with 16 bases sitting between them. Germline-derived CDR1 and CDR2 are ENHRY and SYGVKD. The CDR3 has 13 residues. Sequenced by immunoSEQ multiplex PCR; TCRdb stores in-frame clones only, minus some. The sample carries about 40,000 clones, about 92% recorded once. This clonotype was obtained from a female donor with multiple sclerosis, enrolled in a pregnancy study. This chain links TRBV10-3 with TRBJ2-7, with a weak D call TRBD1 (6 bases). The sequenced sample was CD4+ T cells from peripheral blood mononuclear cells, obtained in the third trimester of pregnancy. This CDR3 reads CATAHRVYYEQYF. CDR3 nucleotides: TGTGCCACAGCCCACAGGGTATACTACGAGCAGTACTTC.